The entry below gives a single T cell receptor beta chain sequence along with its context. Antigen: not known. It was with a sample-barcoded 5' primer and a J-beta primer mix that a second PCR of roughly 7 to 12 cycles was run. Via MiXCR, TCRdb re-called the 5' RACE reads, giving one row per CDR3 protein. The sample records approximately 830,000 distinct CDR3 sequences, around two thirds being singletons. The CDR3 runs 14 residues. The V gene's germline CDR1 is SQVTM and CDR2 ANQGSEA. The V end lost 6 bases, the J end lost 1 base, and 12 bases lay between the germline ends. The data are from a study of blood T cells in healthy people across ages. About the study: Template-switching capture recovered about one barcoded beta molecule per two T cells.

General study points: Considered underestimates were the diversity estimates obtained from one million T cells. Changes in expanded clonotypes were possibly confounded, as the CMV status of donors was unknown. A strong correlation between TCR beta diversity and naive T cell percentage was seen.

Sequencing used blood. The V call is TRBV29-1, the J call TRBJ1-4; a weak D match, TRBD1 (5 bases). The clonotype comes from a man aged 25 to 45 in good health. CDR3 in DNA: TGCAGCGTAGACGTCGGGGGAACTAATGAAAAACTGTTTTTT. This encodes CSVDVGGTNEKLFF.